Included here is one T cell receptor (beta chain) sequence, with context. The antigen is unknown. Germline trimming cut 6 bases from V and 2 bases from J; bases unmatched to any gene: 0. There are 13 residues in the CDR3. Germline values: CDR1 LNHDA, CDR2 SQIVND (reference sequence). These data belong to a study of identifying expanded T cells in peripheral blood. The table came from immunoSEQ multiplex PCR; TCRdb's copy has only in-frame clones and leaves some out. The table lists under 85,000 clones, over 80% of them singletons. General observations from the study: Over approximately two and four weeks, about 15 and 18 clones changed, versus more than 1 between replicates.

Sequencing was performed on blood. The chain couples TRBV19 to TRBJ1-5; 8 bases map to TRBD1. The receptor was isolated from a person aged 18 to 70 in good health. For the CDR3, the DNA is TGTGCCAGTAGGACAGGGGGCAATCAGCCCCAGCATTTT. Translation gives CASRTGGNQPQHF.